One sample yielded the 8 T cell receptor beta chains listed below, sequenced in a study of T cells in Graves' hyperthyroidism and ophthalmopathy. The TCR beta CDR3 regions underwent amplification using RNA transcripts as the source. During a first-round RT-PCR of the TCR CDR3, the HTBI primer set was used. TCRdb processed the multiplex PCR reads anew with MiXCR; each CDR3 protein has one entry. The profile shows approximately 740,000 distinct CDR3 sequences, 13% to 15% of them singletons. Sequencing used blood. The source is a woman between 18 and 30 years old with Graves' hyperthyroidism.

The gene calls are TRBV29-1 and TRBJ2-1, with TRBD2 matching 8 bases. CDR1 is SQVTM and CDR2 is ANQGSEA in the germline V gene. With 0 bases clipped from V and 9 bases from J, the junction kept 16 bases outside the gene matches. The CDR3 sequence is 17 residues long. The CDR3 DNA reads TGCAGCGTTGAAGAGGGAGGGGCGGGAGGCCTGGTTAGTGAGCAGTTCTTC. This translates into CSVEEGGAGGLVSEQFF.

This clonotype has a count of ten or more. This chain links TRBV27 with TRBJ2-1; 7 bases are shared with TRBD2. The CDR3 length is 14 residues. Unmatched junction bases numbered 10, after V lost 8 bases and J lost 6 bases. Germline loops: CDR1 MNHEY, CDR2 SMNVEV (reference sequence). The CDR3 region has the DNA TGTGCCAGCGGAACCTCTAGCGGATTCAATGAGCAGTTCTTC. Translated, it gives CASGTSSGFNEQFF.

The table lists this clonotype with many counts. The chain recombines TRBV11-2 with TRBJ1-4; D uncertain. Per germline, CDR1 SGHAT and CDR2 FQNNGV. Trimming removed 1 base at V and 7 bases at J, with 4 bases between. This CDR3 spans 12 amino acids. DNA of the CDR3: TGTGCCAGCAGCTTAGGTCTTGAAAAACTGTTTTTT. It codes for CASSLGLEKLFF.

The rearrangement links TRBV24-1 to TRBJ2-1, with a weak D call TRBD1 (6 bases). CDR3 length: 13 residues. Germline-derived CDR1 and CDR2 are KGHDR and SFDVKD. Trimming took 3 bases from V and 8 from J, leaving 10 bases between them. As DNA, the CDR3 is TGTGCCACCAGTGATCCAGGGGTACATGAGCAGTTCTTC. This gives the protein CATSDPGVHEQFF.

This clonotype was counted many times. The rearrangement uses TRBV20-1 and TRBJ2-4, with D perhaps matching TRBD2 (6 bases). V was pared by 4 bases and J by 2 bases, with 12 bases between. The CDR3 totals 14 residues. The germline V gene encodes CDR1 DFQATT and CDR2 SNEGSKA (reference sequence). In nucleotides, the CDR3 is TGCAGTGCTAAGGAGGGCTCGCCCAAAAACATTCAGTACTTC. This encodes CSAKEGSPKNIQYF.

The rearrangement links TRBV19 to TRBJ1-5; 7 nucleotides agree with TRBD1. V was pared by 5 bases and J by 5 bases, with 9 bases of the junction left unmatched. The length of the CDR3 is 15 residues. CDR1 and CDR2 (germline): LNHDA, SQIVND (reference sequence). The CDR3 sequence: CASSFPGQTYQPQHF. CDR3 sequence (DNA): TGTGCCAGTAGTTTCCCGGGACAGACTTATCAGCCCCAGCATTTT.

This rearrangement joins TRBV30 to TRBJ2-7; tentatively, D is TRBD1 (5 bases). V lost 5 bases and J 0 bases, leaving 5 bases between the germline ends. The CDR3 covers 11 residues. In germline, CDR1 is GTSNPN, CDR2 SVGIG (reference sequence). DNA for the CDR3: TGTGCCTGGGACAGCTCCTACGAGCAGTACTTC. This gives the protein CAWDSSYEQYF.

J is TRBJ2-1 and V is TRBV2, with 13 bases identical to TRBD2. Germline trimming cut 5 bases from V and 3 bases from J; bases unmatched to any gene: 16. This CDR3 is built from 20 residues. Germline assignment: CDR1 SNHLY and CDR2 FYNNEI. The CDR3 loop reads CASSLALIPRTSGSYNEQFF. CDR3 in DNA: TGTGCCAGCAGTTTAGCGCTAATTCCCCGGACTAGCGGGAGCTACAATGAGCAGTTCTTC.